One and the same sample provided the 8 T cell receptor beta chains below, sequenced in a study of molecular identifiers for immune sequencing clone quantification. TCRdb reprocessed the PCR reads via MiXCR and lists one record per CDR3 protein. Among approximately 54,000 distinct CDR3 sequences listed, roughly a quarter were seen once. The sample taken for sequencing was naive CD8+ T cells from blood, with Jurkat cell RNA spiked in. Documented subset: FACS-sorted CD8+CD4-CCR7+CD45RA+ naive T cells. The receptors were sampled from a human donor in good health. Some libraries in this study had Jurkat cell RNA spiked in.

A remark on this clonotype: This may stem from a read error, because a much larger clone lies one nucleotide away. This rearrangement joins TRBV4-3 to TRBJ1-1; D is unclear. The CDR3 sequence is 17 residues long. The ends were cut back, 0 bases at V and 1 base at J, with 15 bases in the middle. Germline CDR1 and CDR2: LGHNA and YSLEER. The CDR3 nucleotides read TGCGCCAGCAGCCAAGATGGCAAAGAGGCCGCGAACACTGAAGCTTTCTTT. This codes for CASSQDGKEAANTEAFF.

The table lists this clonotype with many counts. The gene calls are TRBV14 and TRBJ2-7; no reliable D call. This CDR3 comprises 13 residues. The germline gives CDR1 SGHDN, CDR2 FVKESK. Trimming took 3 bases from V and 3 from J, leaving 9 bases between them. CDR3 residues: CASSHGTVYEQYF. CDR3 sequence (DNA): TGTGCCAGCAGCCACGGCACCGTCTACGAGCAGTACTTC.

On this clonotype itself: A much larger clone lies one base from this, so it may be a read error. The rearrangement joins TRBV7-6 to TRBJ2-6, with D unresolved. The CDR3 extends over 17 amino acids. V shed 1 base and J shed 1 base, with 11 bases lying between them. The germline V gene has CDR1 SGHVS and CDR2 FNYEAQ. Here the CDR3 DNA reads TGTGCCAGCAGCTTAGTTCTGAAATCTTCTGGGGCCAACGTCCTGACTTTC. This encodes CASSLVLKSSGANVLTF.

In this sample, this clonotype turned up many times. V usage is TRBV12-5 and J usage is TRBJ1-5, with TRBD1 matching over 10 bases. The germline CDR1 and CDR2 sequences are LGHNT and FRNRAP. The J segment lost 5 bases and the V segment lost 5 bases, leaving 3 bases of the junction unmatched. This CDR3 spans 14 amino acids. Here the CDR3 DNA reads TGTGCTAGTGGTACCGGGACAGGGGATCAGCCCCAGCATTTT. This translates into CASGTGTGDQPQHF.

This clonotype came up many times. CDR3 DNA sequence: TGTGCCAGCAGCCAAGATCGAAGCTCTGGAAACACCATATATTTT. Translated, it gives CASSQDRSSGNTIYF. This rearrangement joins TRBV3-1 to TRBJ1-3; D is unresolved. The CDR3 length is 15 residues. V was pared by 0 bases and J by 0 bases, with 6 bases between. CDR1 is LGHDT, CDR2 YNNKEL, per germline (reference sequence).

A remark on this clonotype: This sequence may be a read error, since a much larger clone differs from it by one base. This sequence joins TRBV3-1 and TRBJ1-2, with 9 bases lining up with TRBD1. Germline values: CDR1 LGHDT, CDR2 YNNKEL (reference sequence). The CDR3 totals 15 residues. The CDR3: CANSQVVTGGDGYTF. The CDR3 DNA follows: TGTGCCAACAGCCAAGTCGTGACAGGGGGTGATGGCTACACCTTC.

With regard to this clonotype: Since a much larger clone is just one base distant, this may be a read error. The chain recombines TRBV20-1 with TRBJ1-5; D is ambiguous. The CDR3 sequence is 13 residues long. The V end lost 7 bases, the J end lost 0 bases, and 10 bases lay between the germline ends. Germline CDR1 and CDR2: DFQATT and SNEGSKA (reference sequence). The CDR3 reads CSGREDSNQPQHF. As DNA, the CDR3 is TGCAGTGGACGGGAGGATAGCAATCAGCCCCAGCATTTT.

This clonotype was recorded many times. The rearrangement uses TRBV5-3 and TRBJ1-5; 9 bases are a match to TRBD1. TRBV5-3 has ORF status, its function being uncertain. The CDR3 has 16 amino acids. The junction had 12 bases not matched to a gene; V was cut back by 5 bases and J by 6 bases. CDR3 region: CARSWHGTGSLQPQHF. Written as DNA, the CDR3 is TGTGCCAGAAGTTGGCATGGGACAGGGTCACTTCAGCCCCAGCATTTT.